This TCR beta chain emerged from a study of T cells expressing NK-cell markers. Background on the study: Sequencing of TCR beta repertoires drew on sorted CD3+CD56+NKG2C+, CD3+CD56+NKG2C- and CD3+CD56-NKG2C+ T cells. Seven of the eight sequenced donors were classified as HCMV-seropositive, and one was classified as seronegative. Findings and caveats of the study: As a fraction of CD8+ T cells, dominant NKG2C+ clonotypes reached about 1.0-7.5% in six donors.

Turning to this clonotype: The antigen is not known.

CDR1 is SSHAT and CDR2 is FNYEAQ in the germline V gene (reference sequence). CDR3 length equals 13 residues. TCR beta cDNA was made by 5'RACE template switching with UMIs. Reprocessing the 5' RACE reads, TCRdb reports a single entry for every CDR3 protein and omits DNA. This listing includes about half a million distinct CDR3 sequences. Sequencing input: blood T cells: a sorted CD56 or NKG2C T cell subset, CD4+ or CD8+ T cells, or bulk PBMC T cells (not recorded which). The clonotype comes from a woman aged 45-59 years in good health. The chain couples TRBV7-7 to TRBJ1-5. CDR3 region: CASSLDPRQPQHF.